This T cell receptor beta chain was captured by sequencing in a study of T cells expressing NK-cell markers. Study at large: Researchers got TCR beta repertoires out of sorted CD3+CD56+NKG2C+, CD3+CD56+NKG2C- and CD3+CD56-NKG2C+ T cells. Eight donors were sequenced, seven testing HCMV-seropositive and one testing seronegative. Study-wide findings and caveats: The share of CD8+ T cells held by dominant NKG2C+ clonotypes was roughly 1.0-7.5% in about six donors. In a few donors, dominant clonotypes made up about 25-60.1% of CD3+CD56-NKG2C+ cells.

TCRdb reprocessed the 5' RACE reads; each CDR3 protein has one entry and no DNA is given. The sample data list about 460,000 distinct CDR3 sequences. This CDR3 spans 15 amino acids. Germline CDR1 reads SGHRS; CDR2 reads YFSETQ. Comments on this clonotype: Its antigen is unidentified.

The chain combines TRBV5-1 with TRBJ1-6; TCRdb lists TRBD1, though no DNA is available to test this call. The sequence derives from a woman in her 50s in good health. Sequenced sample: blood T cells: a sorted CD56 or NKG2C T cell subset, CD4+ or CD8+ T cells, or bulk PBMC T cells (not recorded which). CDR3 region: CASSVGQSYNSPLHF.